What follows is one TCR beta chain and its context. Its antigen specificity is not known. Base quality data are lacking; no much larger clone is found one base away. Receptor libraries were prepared by the immunoSEQ multiplex PCR assay. Genomic DNA from the sorted T-cell subsets was used to amplify and sequence rearranged TCR beta chain products. In the source study's methods: Shannon entropy and Simpson indices were used to measure how diverse the repertoire of productive TCR beta rearrangements was. To assess clonal expansion, the frequencies of the 100 most abundant productive TCR beta clonotypes were added up as a share of total reads. The TRB repertoires were scored with a self-reactivity index built on which amino acids appear at CDR3beta positions 6 and 7. Two-way ANOVA was used for repertoire analyses, and Student t or Mann-Whitney tests were used for flow cytometric analyses. The immuneACCESS repertoire file appears here via TCRdb, limited to in-frame rearrangements. These files lack a portion of the clones; in checked studies, under half of the deficit traces to unresolved V genes, and the cause of the others is not known. D and trimming were read from the DNA, whereas the V and J calls and clone size are those reported in that table. This sample is represented by some 31,000 clones; about 95% of them were singletons. The ten largest clones represent about 0.16% of the sample.

The entry originates in a study of regulatory and conventional T cells in RAG deficiency (dated by TCRdb to the late 2010s). Background on the whole study: High-throughput TCR beta sequencing was used to compare the repertoire diversity and composition of Treg, conventional CD4+ and CD8+ T cells between RAG-deficient patients and healthy controls. General findings and caveats noted by the study authors: Markedly lower Shannon entropy and higher Simpson indices were observed in RAG-deficient patients than in control T-cell subpopulations. Compared with controls, Omenn syndrome and CID/AS patients had about 99-fold fewer unique TCR beta sequences in Treg cells, whereas the reduction in the other subsets was around 9.1-fold. Shorter CDR3 lengths were found in all patient T-cell subsets, and >75% Treg-Tconv repertoire overlap at nucleotide and amino acid level was observed in Omenn syndrome patients. Sorted CD25-high CD127-low cells from Omenn syndrome patients may represent peripherally activated cells rather than bona fide Treg cells. Some T-cell subset analyses were not done for some subjects.

From cysteine to phenylalanine, the CDR3 is 17 amino acids long. This entry keeps only the CDR3 DNA: 51 bases, framed from base 1. Reading the germline V gene gives CDR1 SGHRS and CDR2 YFSETQ. Trimming removed 1 base from V and 7 bases from J; the gene matches leave 15 bases unexplained. Before genomic DNA extraction, conventional CD4+ T cells were purified from blood as CD25-low CD127-high cells. Seven to nine healthy control donors were used as the comparison group for repertoire analyses. The same data also went into a second study, on regulatory T cells. As the second publication notes: In the multiplex PCR, 52 forward TRBV primers and 13 reverse TRBJ primers were used, and assay-based and computational corrections were applied for amplification bias. Restricted unique TRB V-J pairs and skewed V and J gene usage were observed in patient repertoires, most markedly in regulatory T cells. The study compared T-cell receptor beta repertoires of sorted regulatory, conventional CD4+ and CD8+ T cells between CD3G-deficient patients and healthy controls. Peripheral blood mononuclear cells were isolated by Ficoll density separation. Within the immunoSEQ assay, multiplex PCR amplified rearranged TRB loci from genomic DNA. Sequencing of the TRB amplicons was done on an Illumina HiSeq platform. Custom algorithms error-filtered the raw sequences and aligned the raw sequences to reference gene sequences, after which the immunoSEQ online tools were used for analysis. Productive and nonproductive TRB rearrangement frequencies were evaluated among both unique and total sequences. Group comparisons used t tests, Mann-Whitney tests or two-way ANOVA run in Prism software.

This clonotype originated in a human donor in good health. The rearrangement combines TRBV5-1 with TRBJ2-7, and TRBD1 matches 9 of the central bases. Sequences were obtained from CD25- CD4+ T cells sorted from blood. The CDR3 corresponds to CASSLIGGGTGPLEQYF. In nucleotide form, the sequence is TGCGCCAGCAGCTTGATAGGTGGAGGGACAGGGCCACTAGAGCAGTACTTC. The CDR3 plus the reference TRBV5-1 and TRBJ2-7 genes for the other parts give the full variable domain: KAGVTQTPRYLIKTRGQQVTLSCSPISGHRSVSWYQQTPGQGLQFLFEYFSETQRNKGNFPGRFSGRQFSNSRSEMNVSTLELGDSALYLCASSLIGGGTGPLEQYFGPGTRLTVT.